Presented here are 23 T cell receptor beta chains from one specimen sequenced in a study of radiotherapy plus CTLA-4 blockade in lung cancer. Sequenced by immunoSEQ multiplex PCR; TCRdb stores in-frame clones only, minus some. Altogether roughly 90,000 clones are present, about 86% being singletons, with the ten largest covering about 5.3%. Sample: peripheral blood, taken from a patient treated with radiotherapy plus ipilimumab. The receptors stem from a human donor with non-small cell lung cancer that progressed on radiotherapy plus ipilimumab.

The rearrangement uses TRBV5-8 and TRBJ1-5; perhaps TRBD1 as D (5 bases). CDR1 and CDR2 (germline): SGHTS, YDEGEE. The CDR3 runs 14 residues. The germline V and J ends were trimmed by 5 bases and 6 bases, with 15 bases remaining between them. CDR3 in DNA: TGTGCCAGCAGTTTAGGCAGGGCTAGTCAGCCCCAGCATTTT. Residues: CASSLGRASQPQHF.

The chain has TRBV29-1 and TRBJ2-1; a possible D gene is TRBD2 (6 bases). With 4 bases removed from V and 2 bases from J, the gap between germline ends came to 12 bases. The CDR3 loop spans 14 amino acids. Germline CDR1 reads SQVTM; CDR2 reads ANQGSEA. In nucleotides, the CDR3 is TGCAGCGTTGTGGCCGGGGGAGCCTACAATGAGCAGTTCTTC. Translating it yields CSVVAGGAYNEQFF.

This clone was observed a few times. The chain joins TRBV2 to TRBJ2-2; D unresolved. V was trimmed by 3 bases and J by 1 base, leaving 9 bases between them. The CDR3 consists of 15 residues. Germline assignment: CDR1 SNHLY and CDR2 FYNNEI. The CDR3 sequence: CASSDWQMNTGELFF. The CDR3 DNA reads TGTGCCAGCAGTGATTGGCAGATGAACACCGGGGAGCTGTTTTTT.

The gene calls are TRBV5-1 and TRBJ2-1, with TRBD2 matching over 9 bases. Trimming at V came to 3 bases and at J to 6 bases, leaving 7 bases not matched to a gene. The CDR3 spans 15 residues. Per germline, CDR1 SGHRS and CDR2 YFSETQ. CDR3 DNA sequence: TGCGCCAGCAGCTCTATAGCGGGAGCGGCCAATGAGCAGTTCTTC. Amino acids: CASSSIAGAANEQFF. Full variable domain (remainder filled in from reference TRBV5-1 and TRBJ2-1): KAGVTQTPRYLIKTRGQQVTLSCSPISGHRSVSWYQQTPGQGLQFLFEYFSETQRNKGNFPGRFSGRQFSNSRSEMNVSTLELGDSALYLCASSSIAGAANEQFFGPGTRLTVL.

The chain has TRBV5-1 and TRBJ2-7; no firm D call. Germline CDR1 reads SGHRS; CDR2 reads YFSETQ. There are 13 residues in the CDR3. V lost 0 bases and J lost 1, with 5 bases in between. CDR3 nucleotides: TGCGCCAGCAGCTTGGAGGGTTCCTACGAGCAGTACTTC. Translating it yields CASSLEGSYEQYF. The complete variable domain, with remaining parts taken from reference TRBV5-1 and TRBJ2-7, reads KAGVTQTPRYLIKTRGQQVTLSCSPISGHRSVSWYQQTPGQGLQFLFEYFSETQRNKGNFPGRFSGRQFSNSRSEMNVSTLELGDSALYLCASSLEGSYEQYFGPGTRLTVT.

V gene TRBV18 combines with J gene TRBJ2-3; tentatively, D is TRBD1 (5 bases). Germline CDR1 KGHSH, CDR2 LQKENI. The CDR3 spans 15 residues. V lost 4 bases and J lost 1, with 12 bases in between. This chain's CDR3 is CASSLREQGTDTQYF. The CDR3 coding sequence is TGTGCCAGCTCACTAAGAGAACAGGGCACAGATACGCAGTATTTT.

The chain employs TRBV30 and TRBJ2-3; no clear D. The CDR3 spans 14 residues. Trimming stripped 0 bases from V and 6 bases from J, with 13 bases between. Germline-derived CDR1 and CDR2 are GTSNPN and SVGIG (reference sequence). CDR3 DNA sequence: TGTGCCTGGAGTGTAAGACTGACTTCCGATACGCAGTATTTT. Translating it yields CAWSVRLTSDTQYF.

The V and J genes are TRBV2 and TRBJ2-3, with D unclear. The length of the CDR3 is 11 residues. The V end was cut by 9 bases, the J end by 5 bases, with 9 bases between. Germline V gene sequence: CDR1 SNHLY, CDR2 FYNNEI. The CDR3 sequence is CASDDGDTQYF. The CDR3 DNA follows: TGTGCCAGTGACGACGGAGATACGCAGTATTTT. Filled out from reference TRBV2 and TRBJ2-3, the complete variable domain reads EPEVTQTPSHQVTQMGQEVILRCVPISNHLYFYWYRQILGQKVEFLVSFYNNEISEKSEIFDDQFSVERPDGSNFTLKIRSTKLEDSAMYFCASDDGDTQYFGPGTRLTVL.

The V gene is TRBV2, the J gene TRBJ2-1, with 7 bases that match TRBD1. The junction had 9 bases not matched to a gene; V was cut back by 6 bases and J by 4 bases. The CDR3 extends over 15 amino acids. In germline, CDR1 is SNHLY, CDR2 FYNNEI. CDR3: CASSLRGQNYNEQFF. As DNA, the CDR3 is TGTGCCAGCAGCTTGAGGGGGCAGAATTACAATGAGCAGTTCTTC.

V gene TRBV2 combines with J gene TRBJ2-7; no clear D gene. The CDR3 runs 13 residues. The V end was cut by 6 bases, the J end by 4 bases, with 13 bases between. Germline V CDR1 and CDR2: SNHLY, FYNNEI. The DNA for the CDR3 is TGTGCCAGCAGCTTTGACGAGTTTTACGAGCAGTACTTC. Residues: CASSFDEFYEQYF.

V gene TRBV5-4 combines with J gene TRBJ2-7, with D hard to call. Trimming shortened V by 3 bases and J by 3 bases, and 13 bases separated the two germline ends. Looked up from germline, CDR1 is SGHNT and CDR2 is YYREEE (reference sequence). The CDR3 covers 14 residues. DNA of the CDR3: TGTGCCAGCAGCTCCCGGGCTAGGAGCTACGAGCAGTACTTC. It translates to CASSSRARSYEQYF.

DNA for the CDR3: TGTGCCAGCAGACAGGGTGGGACGAACACTGAAGCTTTCTTT. Amino acids: CASRQGGTNTEAFF. The chain joins TRBV28 to TRBJ1-1; D may be TRBD1 (6 bases). Germline values: CDR1 MDHEN, CDR2 SYDVKM. CDR3 size: 14 residues. Trimming took 6 bases from V and 1 from J, leaving 12 bases between them.

The chain links TRBV19 to TRBJ2-1, with 10 positions matching TRBD2. The CDR3 runs 14 residues. Losses at the gene ends were 3 bases for V and 7 bases for J; bases not matched to a gene: 3. Germline V CDR1 and CDR2: LNHDA, SQIVND (reference sequence). CDR3 sequence (DNA): TGTGCCAGTAGTATCCTTAGCGGGAGGAATGAGCAGTTCTTC. Encoded protein: CASSILSGRNEQFF.

This chain uses TRBV5-6 with TRBJ2-3; D might be TRBD1 (6 bases). V was pared by 4 bases and J by 3 bases, with 15 bases between. The CDR3 totals 15 residues. Germline V CDR1 and CDR2: SGHDT, YYEEEE. The CDR3 DNA follows: TGTGCCAGCAGCCAACGACAGGCGATAACAGATACGCAGTATTTT. Translated, it gives CASSQRQAITDTQYF. The full variable domain, its missing parts supplied by reference TRBV5-6 and TRBJ2-3, is DAGVTQSPTHLIKTRGQQVTLRCSPKSGHDTVSWYQQALGQGPQFIFQYYEEEERQRGNFPDRFSGHQFPNYSSELNVNALLLGDSALYLCASSQRQAITDTQYFGPGTRLTVL.

The CDR3 DNA reads as TGCGCCAGCAGCCCGGACGGTTCGACCGGGGAGCTGTTTTTT. This codes for CASSPDGSTGELFF. V gene TRBV5-1 combines with J gene TRBJ2-2; D gene uncertain. Trimming stripped 4 bases from V and 5 bases from J, with 12 bases between. The CDR3 loop spans 14 amino acids. From germline, CDR1 is SGHRS and CDR2 YFSETQ. The variable domain in full, with the rest retrieved from reference TRBV5-1 and TRBJ2-2, is KAGVTQTPRYLIKTRGQQVTLSCSPISGHRSVSWYQQTPGQGLQFLFEYFSETQRNKGNFPGRFSGRQFSNSRSEMNVSTLELGDSALYLCASSPDGSTGELFFGEGSRLTVL.

The chain is built from TRBV5-1 and TRBJ2-7; 10 nucleotides match TRBD1. The trim removed 1 base at V and 6 bases at J, leaving 7 bases unmatched. The CDR3 spans 15 residues. The germline CDR1 and CDR2 sequences are SGHRS and YFSETQ. The CDR3 sequence is CASSLSDRGISEQYF. CDR3 nucleotide sequence: TGCGCCAGCAGCTTGTCGGACAGGGGGATTAGCGAGCAGTACTTC.

V is TRBV7-2 and J is TRBJ2-2; 9 bases are shared with TRBD2. The CDR3 loop spans 17 amino acids. Germline-derived CDR1 and CDR2 are SGHTA and FQGNSA. With V trimmed by 3 bases and J by 6 bases, 11 bases remained unmatched. CDR3 in amino acids: CASSLASGTRAPGELFF. CDR3 nucleotide sequence: TGTGCCAGCAGCTTGGCTAGCGGGACCCGGGCACCCGGGGAGCTGTTTTTT.

This chain links TRBV7-9 with TRBJ2-1, with 11 bases that match TRBD2. V shed 4 bases, J shed 7 bases, and the junction held 9 bases outside the gene matches. The CDR3 is 16 amino acids. Germline CDR1 reads SEHNR; CDR2 reads FQNEAQ (reference sequence). The CDR3 sequence is CASSSSRTSGLNEQFF. CDR3 DNA: TGTGCCAGCAGCTCCTCCCGGACTAGCGGGTTGAATGAGCAGTTCTTC.

The chain employs TRBV7-9 and TRBJ1-2; D ambiguous. The CDR3 has 14 residues. With 6 bases removed from V and 5 bases from J, the gap between germline ends came to 16 bases. Germline CDR1 SEHNR, CDR2 FQNEAQ (reference sequence). Here the CDR3 DNA reads TGTGCCAGCAGTGGAGCAAAAACTGGGTATGGCTACACCTTC. Translating gives CASSGAKTGYGYTF.

In this sample, this clone turned up once. The V gene is TRBV4-2, the J gene TRBJ2-7; 10 bases match TRBD2. J lost 4 bases, V lost 2 bases, and 5 bases had no gene match. This CDR3 comprises 15 residues. Germline V CDR1 and CDR2: LGHNA, YNFKEQ. CDR3: CASSQIQREGYEQYF. The CDR3, as DNA: TGTGCCAGCAGCCAAATTCAGCGGGAGGGATACGAGCAGTACTTC.

The gene calls are TRBV5-1 and TRBJ2-7; D may be TRBD2 (7 bases). Germline CDR1 and CDR2: SGHRS and YFSETQ. V was clipped by 4 bases and J by 5 bases, with 19 bases between them. This CDR3 has 15 residues. CDR3 coding DNA: TGCGCCAGCAGCGTGGGCGGGGGCAGCAACCACGAGCAGTACTTC. Protein product: CASSVGGGSNHEQYF.

J is TRBJ1-6 and V is TRBV6-1; D is possibly TRBD1 (6 bases). Trimming took off 3 bases at V and 9 bases at J, with 6 bases between the two ends. This CDR3 has 12 residues. Germline CDR1 is MNHNS and CDR2 is SASEGT. The CDR3 loop is CASSDRGSPLHF. DNA of the CDR3: TGTGCCAGCAGTGACAGGGGTTCACCCCTCCACTTT.

As regards this clone: Within the sample, other DNA sequences also encode this same CDR3. This chain joins TRBV9 and TRBJ2-1; D unclear. Germline V CDR1 and CDR2: SGDLS, YYNGEE. There are 15 residues in the CDR3. V was trimmed by 0 bases and J by 3 bases, leaving 10 bases between them. The CDR3 is CASSVGAGGYNEQFF. The CDR3 DNA reads as TGTGCCAGCAGCGTAGGGGCAGGTGGCTACAATGAGCAGTTCTTC.